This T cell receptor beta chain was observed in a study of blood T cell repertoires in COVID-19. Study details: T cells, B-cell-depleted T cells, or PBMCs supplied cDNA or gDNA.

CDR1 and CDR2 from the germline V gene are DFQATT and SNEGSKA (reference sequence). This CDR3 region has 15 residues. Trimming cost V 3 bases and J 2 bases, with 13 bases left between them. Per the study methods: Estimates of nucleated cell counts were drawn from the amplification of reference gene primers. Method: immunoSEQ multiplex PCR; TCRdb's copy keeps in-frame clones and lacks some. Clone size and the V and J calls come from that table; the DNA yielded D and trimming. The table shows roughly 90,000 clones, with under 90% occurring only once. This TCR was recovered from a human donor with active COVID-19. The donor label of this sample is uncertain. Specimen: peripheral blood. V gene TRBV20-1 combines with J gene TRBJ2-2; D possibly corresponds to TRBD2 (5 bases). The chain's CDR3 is CSASLPSLNTGELFF. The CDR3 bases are TGCAGTGCTAGTCTACCTAGCCTTAACACCGGGGAGCTGTTTTTT.